A selection of T cell receptor beta chains follows, all from one sample in a study of blood T cell repertoires in COVID-19. The assay was immunoSEQ multiplex PCR, and TCRdb's table has in-frame clones only and misses some. The sample records 150,000 or so clones, around three quarters being singletons. Input material: peripheral blood. The source of these receptors is a man at least 80 years old with acute or convalescent COVID-19. Both conserved end residues are part of each CDR3. A D gene is named only where the DNA matches it firmly. Rows may omit the clone size; those that give it use once, few, many or a size class.

j_call: TRBJ1-2
clone_size: .
d_call: .
v_call: TRBV10-3
cdr3_nt: TGTGCCATCAGTGAGACGGTAAACTATGGCTACACCTTC
cdr3_aa: CAISETVNYGYTF

j_call: TRBJ1-6
clone_size: .
d_call: .
v_call: TRBV5-5
cdr3_nt: TGTGCCAGCAGCGGCGGAATACAGGGAGGGGGTTCACCCCTCCACTTT
cdr3_aa: CASSGGIQGGGSPLHF

j_call: TRBJ1-1
clone_size: .
d_call: .
v_call: TRBV30
cdr3_nt: TGTGCCTGGGACAGAGTGAACACTGAAGCTTTCTTT
cdr3_aa: CAWDRVNTEAFF

j_call: TRBJ2-5
clone_size: .
d_call: .
v_call: TRBV10-1
cdr3_nt: TGCGCCAGCAGTGAGTCTTACACAGGGCGCCAAGAGACCCAGTACTTC
cdr3_aa: CASSESYTGRQETQYF

j_call: TRBJ2-7
clone_size: .
d_call: TRBD2
v_call: TRBV15
cdr3_nt: TGTGCCACCGAAGCGGGGGGGAAATCCTACGAGCAGTACTTC
cdr3_aa: CATEAGGKSYEQYF

j_call: TRBJ2-5
clone_size: .
d_call: TRBD1
v_call: TRBV5-1
cdr3_nt: TGCGCCAGCAGTTACTCGACAGGGGGCCAAGAGACCCAGTACTTC
cdr3_aa: CASSYSTGGQETQYF

j_call: TRBJ2-5
clone_size: .
d_call: TRBD1
v_call: TRBV19
cdr3_nt: TGTGCCAGTAGTATAGAGCACAGGGGCGTTCTGCAGACCCAGTACTTC
cdr3_aa: CASSIEHRGVLQTQYF

j_call: TRBJ1-1
clone_size: .
d_call: TRBD1
v_call: TRBV3-1/TRBV3-2
cdr3_nt: TGTGCCAGCAGCCAAGTTGACAGGGGGCCTATGAACACTGAAGCTTTCTTT
cdr3_aa: CASSQVDRGPMNTEAFF

j_call: TRBJ2-1
clone_size: .
d_call: .
v_call: TRBV29-1
cdr3_nt: TGCAGCGGGTTGTTGGGCCATGAGCAGTTCTTC
cdr3_aa: CSGLLGHEQFF

j_call: TRBJ2-2
clone_size: .
d_call: .
v_call: TRBV2
cdr3_nt: TGTGCCAGCAGCGCGGTCGACACCGGGGAGCTGTTTTTT
cdr3_aa: CASSAVDTGELFF

j_call: TRBJ2-7
clone_size: .
d_call: TRBD2
v_call: TRBV7-2
cdr3_nt: TGTGCCAGCAGCGCAACGGGGGGTAGCTCCTACGAGCAGTACTTC
cdr3_aa: CASSATGGSSYEQYF

j_call: TRBJ1-1
clone_size: .
d_call: .
v_call: TRBV7-3
cdr3_nt: TGTGCCAGCAGCTTATTCGGCCAGGCCCTGAACACTGAAGCTTTCTTT
cdr3_aa: CASSLFGQALNTEAFF

j_call: TRBJ2-1
clone_size: .
d_call: TRBD2
v_call: TRBV11-3
cdr3_nt: TGTGCCAGCAGCCCTACGCCGGTAGCGGGGAATGAGCAGTTCTTC
cdr3_aa: CASSPTPVAGNEQFF

j_call: TRBJ2-1
clone_size: .
d_call: .
v_call: TRBV9
cdr3_nt: TGTGCCAGCAGCCCCCAGGCAGGCGGGATGGATGAGCAGTTCTTC
cdr3_aa: CASSPQAGGMDEQFF

j_call: TRBJ2-5
clone_size: .
d_call: TRBD2
v_call: TRBV28
cdr3_nt: TGTGCCAGCAGTTTAGGACTAGCGGGGAGGATGGAGACCCAGTACTTC
cdr3_aa: CASSLGLAGRMETQYF

j_call: TRBJ1-1
clone_size: .
d_call: .
v_call: TRBV19
cdr3_nt: TGTGCCAGTAGTTACAGGTCGAACACTGAAGCTTTCTTT
cdr3_aa: CASSYRSNTEAFF

j_call: TRBJ2-2
clone_size: few
d_call: .
v_call: TRBV10-3
cdr3_nt: TGTGCCATCCAGAGGGACAACGAAAACACCGGGGAGCTGTTTTTT
cdr3_aa: CAIQRDNENTGELFF

j_call: TRBJ1-4
clone_size: .
d_call: .
v_call: TRBV2
cdr3_nt: TGTGCCAGCAGCCGCTCTAATGGTAATGAAAAACTGTTTTTT
cdr3_aa: CASSRSNGNEKLFF

j_call: TRBJ2-5
clone_size: .
d_call: .
v_call: TRBV5-1
cdr3_nt: TGCGCCAGCATGACAGGAGCCCGAGAGACCCAGTACTTC
cdr3_aa: CASMTGARETQYF

j_call: TRBJ2-7
clone_size: .
d_call: .
v_call: TRBV5-5
cdr3_nt: TGTGCCAGCAGCCCGAGTCCAACCTACGAGCAGTACTTC
cdr3_aa: CASSPSPTYEQYF

j_call: TRBJ1-4
clone_size: .
d_call: .
v_call: TRBV7-2
cdr3_nt: TGTGCCAGCAGCTTAGACAGATATAATGAAAAACTGTTTTTT
cdr3_aa: CASSLDRYNEKLFF

j_call: TRBJ2-7
clone_size: .
d_call: TRBD1
v_call: TRBV18
cdr3_nt: TGTGCCAGCTCTCCTATCGGACAGGGTGGCTACGAGCAGTACTTC
cdr3_aa: CASSPIGQGGYEQYF

j_call: TRBJ1-5
clone_size: .
d_call: TRBD1
v_call: TRBV7-3
cdr3_nt: TGTGCCAGCAGCTCACCTCGGACAGGGGAATTGTCCCAGCATTTT
cdr3_aa: CASSSPRTGELSQHF

j_call: TRBJ1-2
clone_size: .
d_call: .
v_call: TRBV2
cdr3_nt: TGTGCCAGCGGGAGGGAGGTGGGTGGCTACACCTTC
cdr3_aa: CASGREVGGYTF

j_call: TRBJ2-2
clone_size: .
d_call: TRBD1
v_call: TRBV3-1/TRBV3-2
cdr3_nt: TGTGCCAGCAGCCGCGGACAGGGGCGTAACACCGGGGAGCTGTTTTTT
cdr3_aa: CASSRGQGRNTGELFF

j_call: TRBJ1-2
clone_size: .
d_call: TRBD1
v_call: TRBV9
cdr3_nt: TGTGCCAGCAGCGAAATGGGACAGGGTTATGGCTACACCTTC
cdr3_aa: CASSEMGQGYGYTF

j_call: TRBJ1-5
clone_size: .
d_call: .
v_call: TRBV21-1
cdr3_nt: TGTGCCAGCAGTCCCACAGGGAGGGTACCTCAGCCCCAGCATTTT
cdr3_aa: CASSPTGRVPQPQHF

j_call: TRBJ1-2
clone_size: .
d_call: .
v_call: TRBV19
cdr3_nt: TGTGCCAGTACCCAAGACGGACTGGTGAGTGGTGGCTACACCTTC
cdr3_aa: CASTQDGLVSGGYTF

j_call: TRBJ1-4
clone_size: few
d_call: TRBD1
v_call: TRBV4-2
cdr3_nt: TGTGCCAGCAGCCAAGATCCGGGACAGGGGGCGGAGAAACTGTTTTTT
cdr3_aa: CASSQDPGQGAEKLFF

j_call: TRBJ1-2
clone_size: .
d_call: TRBD1
v_call: TRBV7-6
cdr3_nt: TGTGCCAGCAGCTTAGGACAGGGGACAAACTATGGCTACACCTTC
cdr3_aa: CASSLGQGTNYGYTF

j_call: TRBJ1-3
clone_size: .
d_call: TRBD1
v_call: TRBV11-2
cdr3_nt: TGTGCCAGCAGCCAGAGGACAGGCAACTCTGGAAACACCATATATTTT
cdr3_aa: CASSQRTGNSGNTIYF

j_call: TRBJ2-2
clone_size: .
d_call: .
v_call: TRBV7-9
cdr3_nt: TGTGCCAGCAGCTTTGGGGGACAAAACGTCGAACTGTTTTTT
cdr3_aa: CASSFGGQNVELFF

j_call: TRBJ2-5
clone_size: .
d_call: .
v_call: TRBV3-1/TRBV3-2
cdr3_nt: TGTGCCAGCAGCCAAGACGGGGAGACCCAGTACTTC
cdr3_aa: CASSQDGETQYF

j_call: TRBJ2-7
clone_size: .
d_call: .
v_call: TRBV4-3
cdr3_nt: TGCGCCAGCAGCCCCCACACAGGCACGAGCTCCTACGAGCAGTACTTC
cdr3_aa: CASSPHTGTSSYEQYF

j_call: TRBJ1-1
clone_size: .
d_call: .
v_call: TRBV3-1/TRBV3-2
cdr3_nt: TGTGCCAGCAGCCAAGCCCGAGGGGGGGAAACTTTCTTT
cdr3_aa: CASSQARGGETFF

j_call: TRBJ2-7
clone_size: .
d_call: .
v_call: TRBV6-5
cdr3_nt: TGTGCCAGCAGTTCGCGGCGGGGGCAGTACTTC
cdr3_aa: CASSSRRGQYF

j_call: TRBJ2-1
clone_size: .
d_call: .
v_call: TRBV5-1
cdr3_nt: TGCGCCAGCAGCTTGGCCTTGTCGGGGGAGCAGTTCTTC
cdr3_aa: CASSLALSGEQFF

j_call: TRBJ2-3
clone_size: once
d_call: TRBD2
v_call: TRBV5-1
cdr3_nt: TGCGCCAGCACGTTGGGTAGCGGGGGCGGAGATACGCAGTATTTT
cdr3_aa: CASTLGSGGGDTQYF

j_call: TRBJ2-1
clone_size: many
d_call: .
v_call: TRBV11-3
cdr3_nt: TGTGCCAGCAGCTTAGTCTTGGCAGGGGAGTACAATGAGCAGTTCTTC
cdr3_aa: CASSLVLAGEYNEQFF

j_call: TRBJ2-7
clone_size: .
d_call: TRBD2
v_call: TRBV25-1
cdr3_nt: TGTGCCAGCAGTGATGGGACTAGCGGGGGTGGAGCTCGGCAGTACTTC
cdr3_aa: CASSDGTSGGGARQYF

j_call: TRBJ1-4
clone_size: few
d_call: TRBD1
v_call: TRBV2
cdr3_nt: TGTGCCAGCAGTAATCGACAGGGTGTCAATGAAAAACTGTTTTTT
cdr3_aa: CASSNRQGVNEKLFF

j_call: TRBJ2-7
clone_size: .
d_call: TRBD1
v_call: TRBV24-1
cdr3_nt: TGTGCCACCAGTGAAAAAGGGGACAGGGCCTACGAGCAGTACTTC
cdr3_aa: CATSEKGDRAYEQYF

j_call: TRBJ1-6
clone_size: .
d_call: .
v_call: TRBV28
cdr3_nt: TGTGCCAGCAGTTTGCGCACAGACAATTCACCCCTCCACTTT
cdr3_aa: CASSLRTDNSPLHF